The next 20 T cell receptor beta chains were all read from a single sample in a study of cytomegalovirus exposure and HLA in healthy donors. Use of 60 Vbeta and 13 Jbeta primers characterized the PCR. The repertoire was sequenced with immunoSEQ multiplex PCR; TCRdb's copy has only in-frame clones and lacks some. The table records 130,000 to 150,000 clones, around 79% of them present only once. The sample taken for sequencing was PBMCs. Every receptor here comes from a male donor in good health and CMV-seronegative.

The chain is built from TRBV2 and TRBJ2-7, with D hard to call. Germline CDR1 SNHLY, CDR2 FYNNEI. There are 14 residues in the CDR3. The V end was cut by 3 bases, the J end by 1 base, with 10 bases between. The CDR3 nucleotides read TGTGCCAGCAGTGAGGGCAGTCTATCCTACGAGCAGTACTTC. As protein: CASSEGSLSYEQYF.

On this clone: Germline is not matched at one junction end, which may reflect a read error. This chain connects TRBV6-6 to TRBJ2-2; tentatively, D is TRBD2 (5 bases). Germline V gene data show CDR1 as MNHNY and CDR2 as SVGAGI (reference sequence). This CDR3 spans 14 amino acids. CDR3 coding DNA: TGTGCCAGCAGCTCCGGGCCGAACACCGGGGAGATGTTTTTT. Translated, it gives CASSSGPNTGEMFF.

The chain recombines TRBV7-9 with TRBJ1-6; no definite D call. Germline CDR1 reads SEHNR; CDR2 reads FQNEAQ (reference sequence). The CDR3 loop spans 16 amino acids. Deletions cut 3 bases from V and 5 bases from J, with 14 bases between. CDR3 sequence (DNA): TGTGCCAGCAGCTTCCCCCCCCAACTCGATAATTCACCCCTCCACTTT. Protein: CASSFPPQLDNSPLHF.

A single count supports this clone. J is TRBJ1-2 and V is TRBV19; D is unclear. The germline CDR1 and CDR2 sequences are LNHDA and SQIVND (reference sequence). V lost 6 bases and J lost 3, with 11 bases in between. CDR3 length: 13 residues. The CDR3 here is CASRNWQDYGYTF. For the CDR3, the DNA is TGTGCCAGTAGGAACTGGCAGGACTATGGCTACACCTTC.

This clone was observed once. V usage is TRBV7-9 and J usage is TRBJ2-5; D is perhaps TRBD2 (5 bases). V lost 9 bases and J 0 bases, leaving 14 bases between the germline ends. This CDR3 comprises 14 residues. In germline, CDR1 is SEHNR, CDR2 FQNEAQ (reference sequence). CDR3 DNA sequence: TGTGCCAGTATCTCGGGGAAGTACCAAGAGACCCAGTACTTC. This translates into CASISGKYQETQYF.

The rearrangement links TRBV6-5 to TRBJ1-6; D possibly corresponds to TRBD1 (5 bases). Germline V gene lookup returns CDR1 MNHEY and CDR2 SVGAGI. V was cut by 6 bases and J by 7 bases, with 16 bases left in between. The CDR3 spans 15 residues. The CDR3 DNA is TGTGCCAGCAGCAGACAGACAGATCCCAATTCACCCCTCCACTTT. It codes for CASSRQTDPNSPLHF.

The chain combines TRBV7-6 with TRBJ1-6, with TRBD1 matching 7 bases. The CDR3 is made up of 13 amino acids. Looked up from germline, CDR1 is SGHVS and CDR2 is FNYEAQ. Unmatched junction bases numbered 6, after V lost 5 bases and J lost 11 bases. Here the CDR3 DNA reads TGTGCCAGCAGCCCCTTGACAGGGACACCCCTCCACTTT. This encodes CASSPLTGTPLHF. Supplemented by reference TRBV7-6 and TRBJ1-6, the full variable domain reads GAGVSQSPRYKVTKRGQDVALRCDPISGHVSLYWYRQALGQGPEFLTYFNYEAQQDKSGLPNDRFSAERPEGSISTLTIQRTEQRDSAMYRCASSPLTGTPLHFGNGTRLTVT.

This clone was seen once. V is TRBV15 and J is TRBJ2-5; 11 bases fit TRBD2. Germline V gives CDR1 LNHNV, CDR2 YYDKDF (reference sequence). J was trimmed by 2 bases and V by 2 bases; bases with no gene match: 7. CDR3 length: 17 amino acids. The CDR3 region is CATSRLAGGPGQETQYF. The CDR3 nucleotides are TGTGCCACCAGCAGATTAGCGGGAGGGCCGGGGCAAGAGACCCAGTACTTC.

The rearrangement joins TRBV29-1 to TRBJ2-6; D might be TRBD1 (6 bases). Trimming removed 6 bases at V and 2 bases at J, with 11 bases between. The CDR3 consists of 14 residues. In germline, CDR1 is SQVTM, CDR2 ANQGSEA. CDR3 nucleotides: TGCAGCGTCCGCGGACAGACTGGGGCCAACGTCCTGACTTTC. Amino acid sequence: CSVRGQTGANVLTF.

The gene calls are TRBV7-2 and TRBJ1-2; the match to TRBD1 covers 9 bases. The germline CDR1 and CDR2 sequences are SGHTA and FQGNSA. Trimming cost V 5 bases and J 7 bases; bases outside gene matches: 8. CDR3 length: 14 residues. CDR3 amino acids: CASSPRTGEGGYTF. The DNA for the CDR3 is TGTGCCAGCAGCCCCCGGACAGGGGAAGGTGGCTACACCTTC.

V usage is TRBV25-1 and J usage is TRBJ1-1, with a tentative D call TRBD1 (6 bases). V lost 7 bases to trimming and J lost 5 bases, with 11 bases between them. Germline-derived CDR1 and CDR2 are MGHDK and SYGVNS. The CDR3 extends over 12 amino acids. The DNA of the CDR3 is TGTGCCAGCATCGAGGGGGATACTGAAGCTTTCTTT. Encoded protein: CASIEGDTEAFF. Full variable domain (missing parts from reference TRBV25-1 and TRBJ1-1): EADIYQTPRYLVIGTGKKITLECSQTMGHDKMYWYQQDPGMELHLIHYSYGVNSTEKGDLSSESTVSRIRTEHFPLTLESARPSHTSQYLCASIEGDTEAFFGQGTRLTVV.

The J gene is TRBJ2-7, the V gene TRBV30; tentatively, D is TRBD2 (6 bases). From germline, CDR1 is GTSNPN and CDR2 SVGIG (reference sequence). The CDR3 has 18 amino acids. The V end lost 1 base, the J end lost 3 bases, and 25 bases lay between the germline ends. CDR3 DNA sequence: TGTGCCTGGAGTGAAACTCGAAAGGGACTGCATGTAGTCTACGAGCAGTACTTC. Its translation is CAWSETRKGLHVVYEQYF.

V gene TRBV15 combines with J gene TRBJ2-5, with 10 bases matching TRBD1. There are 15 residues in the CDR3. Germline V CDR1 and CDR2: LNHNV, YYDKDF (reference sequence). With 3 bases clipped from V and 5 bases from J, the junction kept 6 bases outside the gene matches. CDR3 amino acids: CATSSPGQGSETQYF. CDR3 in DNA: TGTGCCACCAGCAGTCCGGGACAGGGGAGCGAGACCCAGTACTTC.

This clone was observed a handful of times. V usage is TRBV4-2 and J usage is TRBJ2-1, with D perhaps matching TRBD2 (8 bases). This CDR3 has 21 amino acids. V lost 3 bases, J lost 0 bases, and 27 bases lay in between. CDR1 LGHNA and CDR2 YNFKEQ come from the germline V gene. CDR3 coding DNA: TGTGCCAGCAGCCAGCGACAGGGAACTAGCGGTATTATCAGCTCCTACAATGAGCAGTTCTTC. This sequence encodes CASSQRQGTSGIISSYNEQFF.

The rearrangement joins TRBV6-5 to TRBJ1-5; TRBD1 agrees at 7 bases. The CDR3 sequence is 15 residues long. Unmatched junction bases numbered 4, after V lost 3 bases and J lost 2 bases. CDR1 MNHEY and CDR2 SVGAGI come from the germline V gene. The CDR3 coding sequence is TGTGCCAGCAGTTATAGGGGGCTTGGCAATCAGCCCCAGCATTTT. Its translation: CASSYRGLGNQPQHF.

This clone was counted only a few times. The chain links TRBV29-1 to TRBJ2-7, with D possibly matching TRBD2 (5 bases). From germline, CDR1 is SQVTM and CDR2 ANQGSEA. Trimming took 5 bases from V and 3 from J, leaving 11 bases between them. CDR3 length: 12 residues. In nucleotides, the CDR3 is TGCAGCGTTAATAAAGGGAGCTACGAGCAGTACTTC. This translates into CSVNKGSYEQYF.

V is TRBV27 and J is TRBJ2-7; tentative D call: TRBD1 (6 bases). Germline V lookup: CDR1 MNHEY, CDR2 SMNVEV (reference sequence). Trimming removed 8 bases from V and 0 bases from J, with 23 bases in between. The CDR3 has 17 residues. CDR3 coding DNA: TGTGCCAGCCGTCCTCTCTCCGGGACACCCAGCTCCTACGAGCAGTACTTC. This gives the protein CASRPLSGTPSSYEQYF.

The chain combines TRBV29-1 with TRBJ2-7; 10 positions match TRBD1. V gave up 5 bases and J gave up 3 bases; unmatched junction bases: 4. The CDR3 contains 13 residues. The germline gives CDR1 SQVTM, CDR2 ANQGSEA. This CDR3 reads CSVRDRGLYEQYF. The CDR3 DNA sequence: TGCAGCGTTAGGGACAGGGGCCTCTACGAGCAGTACTTC.

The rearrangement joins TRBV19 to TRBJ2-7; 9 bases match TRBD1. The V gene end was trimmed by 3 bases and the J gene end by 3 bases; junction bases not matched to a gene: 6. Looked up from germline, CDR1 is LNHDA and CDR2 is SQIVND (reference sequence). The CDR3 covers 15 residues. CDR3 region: CASSIPGQGDYEQYF. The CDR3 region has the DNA TGTGCCAGTAGTATCCCGGGACAGGGTGACTACGAGCAGTACTTC. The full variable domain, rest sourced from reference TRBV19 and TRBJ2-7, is DGGITQSPKYLFRKEGQNVTLSCEQNLNHDAMYWYRQDPGQGLRLIYYSQIVNDFQKGDIAEGYSVSREKKESFPLTVTSAQKNPTAFYLCASSIPGQGDYEQYFGPGTRLTVT.

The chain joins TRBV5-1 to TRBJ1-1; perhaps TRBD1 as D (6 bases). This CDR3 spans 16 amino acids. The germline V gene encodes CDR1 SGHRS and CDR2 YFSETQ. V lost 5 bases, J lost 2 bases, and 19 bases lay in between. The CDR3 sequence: CASRDIFLGGNTEAFF. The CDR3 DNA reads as TGCGCCAGCAGAGATATCTTTTTAGGGGGAAACACTGAAGCTTTCTTT.